This T cell receptor beta chain was identified in a study of PD-1 blockade in classical Hodgkin lymphoma. Study results and caveats: Repertoires differed for reasons still undefined, possibly disease activity or prior therapy.

All patients relapsed after autologous stem cell transplantation, and brentuximab vedotin exposure varied. Concerning this clone: What it binds is unknown.

CDR1 and CDR2 (germline): SNHLY, FYNNEI. The CDR3 covers 14 residues. V was shortened by 6 bases and J by 0 bases, with 11 bases between the two germline ends. The method was immunoSEQ multiplex PCR; TCRdb's version includes in-frame clones alone and lacks a portion of them. The repertoire consists of 47,000 or so clones, with about three quarters occurring once and the leading ten covering around 10%. This chain uses TRBV2 with TRBJ1-1; D gene ambiguous. This material consisted of peripheral blood mononuclear cells (PBMCs), taken at baseline. The clonotype was recovered from a human donor with classical Hodgkin lymphoma. The CDR3 region is CASSLGFMNTEAFF. CDR3 DNA sequence: TGTGCCAGCAGCCTGGGGTTCATGAACACTGAAGCTTTCTTT. Based on the CDR3 plus reference TRBV2 and TRBJ1-1, the full variable domain is EPEVTQTPSHQVTQMGQEVILRCVPISNHLYFYWYRQILGQKVEFLVSFYNNEISEKSEIFDDQFSVERPDGSNFTLKIRSTKLEDSAMYFCASSLGFMNTEAFFGQGTRLTVV.